This T cell receptor (beta chain) is from a study of cytotoxic CD8 clonotypes in ibrutinib-treated CLL. The germline V and J ends were trimmed by 5 bases and 6 bases, with 10 bases remaining between them. The CDR3 runs 12 residues. From germline, CDR1 is SNHLY and CDR2 FYNNEI. Profiled with immunoSEQ multiplex PCR; TCRdb holds only in-frame clones, not every one. This sample yields under 200,000 clones, of which 70% to 85% are seen a single time; roughly 4.5% belongs to the top ten. The V and J genes are TRBV2 and TRBJ1-2, with D possibly TRBD1 on 6 matching bases. The clonotype was recovered from a human donor with chronic lymphocytic leukemia. The source was PBMCs, collected after 24 months of ibrutinib treatment. The CDR3: CASSLQGDGYTF. For the CDR3, the DNA is TGTGCCAGCAGTCTACAGGGCGATGGCTACACCTTC.